These 4 T cell receptor beta chains came from one sample sequenced in a study of radiation and T cells in renal cell carcinoma. Sequencing used immunoSEQ multiplex PCR; TCRdb keeps in-frame clones, though not all of them. The sample yields roughly 130,000 clones, 88% seen once. As to time point: blood 2 weeks post-SBRT. Treatment here: 15 Gy SBRT to primary tumor, nephrectomy 4 weeks later. Sequenced material: blood, taken from a patient whose treatment included radiotherapy and nephrectomy. These receptors originate from an older woman with renal cell carcinoma.

This sequence joins TRBV7-2 and TRBJ2-3; D remains ambiguous. This CDR3 has 13 residues. Trimming cost V 5 bases and J 4 bases, with 10 bases left between them. Germline loops: CDR1 SGHTA, CDR2 FQGNSA. In DNA, the CDR3 is TGTGCCAGCAGCACCCGACCCGCAGATACGCAGTATTTT. As protein: CASSTRPADTQYF.

This chain links TRBV21-1 with TRBJ2-2; the table's D call, TRBD1, has no DNA check behind it. TRBV21-1 is described as a pseudogene. The length of the CDR3 is 14 residues. This CDR3 is CASSKDQGDGELFF. The CDR3 region has the DNA TGTGCCAGCAGCAAAGACCAGGGGGACGGGGAGCTGTTTTTT.

The chain couples TRBV30 to TRBJ1-1; the match to TRBD1 covers 7 bases. CDR3 length equals 13 residues. V shed 7 bases, J shed 1 base, and the junction held 6 bases outside the gene matches. Germline CDR1 reads GTSNPN; CDR2 reads SVGIG (reference sequence). The CDR3 nucleotides read TGTGCCTTCCGACAGGGTGCGAACACTGAAGCTTTCTTT. Protein sequence: CAFRQGANTEAFF.

This chain uses TRBV19 with TRBJ1-2; TRBD1 agrees at 10 bases. The V gene's germline CDR1 is LNHDA and CDR2 SQIVND (reference sequence). The CDR3 is 15 amino acids. V shed 4 bases, J shed 4 bases, and the junction held 6 bases outside the gene matches. The DNA for the CDR3 is TGTGCCAGTAGTACCACCGGGACAGGGGCCTATGGCTACACCTTC. It codes for CASSTTGTGAYGYTF.